Listed here are 26 T cell receptor beta chains from one sample, sequenced in a study of blood T cell repertoires in COVID-19. Data came from immunoSEQ multiplex PCR; TCRdb stores just in-frame clones and leaves some out. The sample consists of 100,000 or so clones, around 85% of them appearing once. The sequenced material came from peripheral blood. These receptors were obtained from a man aged 45 to 65 with active or convalescent COVID-19.

J is TRBJ2-7 and V is TRBV6-1, with 8 bases identical to TRBD2. The V and J ends lost 2 bases and 6 bases, in that order; junction bases with no gene match: 6. The CDR3 is 14 amino acids. Germline CDR1 and CDR2: MNHNS and SASEGT. The CDR3, as DNA: TGTGCCAGCAGTGAACAGCGGGAGCCCACCGAGCAGTACTTC. This gives the protein CASSEQREPTEQYF.

This clone was seen a few times. The rearrangement joins TRBV2 to TRBJ1-5; D gene uncertain. Germline-derived CDR1 and CDR2 are SNHLY and FYNNEI. V was pared by 7 bases and J by 7 bases, with 14 bases between. This CDR3 has 13 amino acids. In DNA form, the CDR3 reads TGTGCCAGCAAGCCGGGTTCTGAACAGCCCCAGCATTTT. Its translation is CASKPGSEQPQHF.

CDR3 in amino acids: CASSSRAGGPIEHSYEQYF. CDR3 DNA: TGTGCCAGCAGTTCTCGAGCGGGAGGGCCGATTGAACACTCCTACGAGCAGTACTTC. The chain links TRBV27 to TRBJ2-7, with 10 bases fitting TRBD2. The V segment lost 4 bases and the J segment 0 bases; nucleotides outside the gene matches: 15. Germline CDR1 reads MNHEY; CDR2 reads SMNVEV (reference sequence). The CDR3 consists of 19 residues.

This sequence joins TRBV15 and TRBJ2-2; 13 bases are a match to TRBD2. CDR3 length: 16 residues. The germline gives CDR1 LNHNV, CDR2 YYDKDF (reference sequence). The V gene end was trimmed by 5 bases and the J gene end by 7 bases; junction bases not matched to a gene: 7. CDR3 bases: TGTGCCACCAGCTCTCGAACTAGCGGGAGGGGCGGGGAGCTGTTTTTT. This encodes CATSSRTSGRGGELFF.

The chain combines TRBV3-1 (or the pseudogene TRBV3-2) with TRBJ2-7, with D maybe TRBD2 (5 bases). CDR1 is LGHDT and CDR2 is YNNKEL in the germline V gene (reference sequence). Trimming left V 0 bases short and J 6 bases short, with 12 bases between. The CDR3 extends over 14 amino acids. CDR3 sequence reads: CASSQDQGGGEQYF. The CDR3 DNA reads as TGTGCCAGCAGCCAAGATCAAGGTGGAGGCGAGCAGTACTTC.

The gene calls are TRBV30 and TRBJ2-5; 11 positions agree with TRBD2. Germline CDR1 GTSNPN, CDR2 SVGIG (reference sequence). V was pared by 3 bases and J by 5 bases, with 5 bases of the junction left unmatched. The length of the CDR3 is 14 residues. This CDR3 is CAWSASGRRETQYF. The CDR3 DNA is TGTGCCTGGAGCGCTAGCGGGAGGCGGGAGACCCAGTACTTC.

V usage is TRBV5-1 and J usage is TRBJ1-6; a possible D gene is TRBD1 (6 bases). The germline V and J ends were trimmed by 4 bases and 5 bases, with 10 bases remaining between them. CDR1 is SGHRS, CDR2 YFSETQ, per germline. The CDR3 has 14 residues. CDR3 in amino acids: CASSPGQHNSPLHF. The CDR3 DNA reads as TGCGCCAGCAGCCCAGGACAGCATAATTCACCCCTCCACTTT.

This clone has only a few counts. V is TRBV4-1 and J is TRBJ2-1; 8 bases are shared with TRBD2. The CDR3 runs 15 residues. Germline CDR1 is MGHRA and CDR2 is YSYEKL. Trimming took 0 bases from V and 4 from J; bases not matched to a gene: 2. DNA of the CDR3: TGCGCCAGCAGCCAAGAACGGGAGGGTTACAATGAGCAGTTCTTC. Its protein is CASSQEREGYNEQFF.

This clone was recorded once. V gene TRBV9 combines with J gene TRBJ1-4; D remains ambiguous. Trimming took off 3 bases at V and 6 bases at J, with 12 bases between the two ends. This CDR3 has 14 amino acids. The germline V gene has CDR1 SGDLS and CDR2 YYNGEE. For the CDR3, the DNA is TGTGCCAGCAGCGGACTTAACATGGATGAAAAACTGTTTTTT. Encoded protein: CASSGLNMDEKLFF.

The CDR3 loop is CASSLTGSGANVLTF. The DNA of the CDR3 is TGTGCCAGCAGCCTCACAGGGTCTGGGGCCAACGTCCTGACTTTC. The chain uses TRBV5-8 and TRBJ2-6; weak D call: TRBD1 (6 bases). Deletions cut 4 bases from V and 1 base from J, with 9 bases between. In germline, CDR1 is SGHTS, CDR2 YDEGEE. This CDR3 comprises 15 residues.

In regard to this clone: This CDR3 is also generated by other DNA sequences in the sample. The genes are TRBV2 and TRBJ2-2, with 10 bases fitting TRBD1. Per germline, CDR1 SNHLY and CDR2 FYNNEI. The V segment lost 6 bases and the J segment 2 bases; nucleotides outside the gene matches: 3. The CDR3 is 15 residues long. CDR3 nucleotide sequence: TGTGCCAGCAGCCGGGACAGGGGTAACACCGGGGAGCTGTTTTTT. Translating it yields CASSRDRGNTGELFF. Full variable domain (missing parts from reference TRBV2 and TRBJ2-2): EPEVTQTPSHQVTQMGQEVILRCVPISNHLYFYWYRQILGQKVEFLVSFYNNEISEKSEIFDDQFSVERPDGSNFTLKIRSTKLEDSAMYFCASSRDRGNTGELFFGEGSRLTVL.

This chain connects TRBV11-3 to TRBJ2-1; maybe TRBD2 (5 bases). The germline V gene has CDR1 SGHNT and CDR2 YENEEA. The CDR3 has 13 residues. Trimming removed 6 bases from V and 6 bases from J, with 12 bases in between. The CDR3 sequence is CASSIGKGNEQFF. DNA of the CDR3: TGTGCCAGCAGTATCGGGAAAGGCAATGAGCAGTTCTTC. The full variable domain, in which reference TRBV11-3 and TRBJ2-1 provide the parts outside the CDR3, is EAGVVQSPRYKIIEKKQPVAFWCNPISGHNTLYWYLQNLGQGPELLIRYENEEAVDDSQLPKDRFSAERLKGVDSTLKIQPAELGDSAVYLCASSIGKGNEQFFGPGTRLTVL.

The V and J genes are TRBV24-1 and TRBJ2-3, with TRBD2 matching 10 bases. The length of the CDR3 is 16 residues. Per germline, CDR1 KGHDR and CDR2 SFDVKD. The J segment lost 4 bases and the V segment lost 4 bases, leaving 7 bases of the junction unmatched. CDR3 DNA: TGTGCCACCAGTGACCCGGGACTAGCGAGTCCAGATACGCAGTATTTT. Translation gives CATSDPGLASPDTQYF.

The chain uses TRBV4-2 and TRBJ2-2; 15 nucleotides line up with TRBD2. The CDR3 is made up of 17 amino acids. Germline-derived CDR1 and CDR2 are LGHNA and YNFKEQ. The V segment lost 4 bases and the J segment 7 bases; nucleotides outside the gene matches: 7. CDR3 amino acids: CASSRGLAGGSSGELFF. For the CDR3, the DNA is TGTGCCAGCAGCCGAGGACTAGCGGGAGGGTCGAGCGGGGAGCTGTTTTTT.

CDR3 sequence: CASSRQGAHSGANVLTF. In DNA form, the CDR3 reads TGTGCCAGTAGTAGACAGGGGGCGCATTCTGGGGCCAACGTCCTGACTTTC. The chain couples TRBV19 to TRBJ2-6; 10 bases fit TRBD1. Losses at the gene ends were 4 bases for V and 1 base for J; bases not matched to a gene: 4. Germline CDR1 is LNHDA and CDR2 is SQIVND (reference sequence). CDR3 length equals 17 residues.

This chain links TRBV2 with TRBJ2-1, with 7 nucleotides matching TRBD2. J gave up 8 bases and V 4 bases, and 20 bases lay outside the gene matches. Germline V gene sequence: CDR1 SNHLY, CDR2 FYNNEI. The CDR3 spans 18 residues. CDR3 nucleotides: TGTGCCAGCAGTGTGATATCTGGGGCTAGCGGCAATGCAGATGAGCAGTTCTTC. It yields the protein CASSVISGASGNADEQFF. Filled out from reference TRBV2 and TRBJ2-1, the complete variable domain reads EPEVTQTPSHQVTQMGQEVILRCVPISNHLYFYWYRQILGQKVEFLVSFYNNEISEKSEIFDDQFSVERPDGSNFTLKIRSTKLEDSAMYFCASSVISGASGNADEQFFGPGTRLTVL.

The CDR3 bases are TGCGCCAGCAGTGAGACAGGGGTCGGCTATGGCTACACCTTC. This codes for CASSETGVGYGYTF. The chain carries TRBV10-2 and TRBJ1-2, with TRBD1 matching 7 bases. Germline CDR1 and CDR2: WSHSY and SAAADI. The CDR3 is 14 residues long. Trimming took 2 bases from V and 4 from J; bases not matched to a gene: 4.

This chain connects TRBV6-5 to TRBJ1-6; no reliable D call. The CDR3 length is 15 residues. CDR1 is MNHEY and CDR2 is SVGAGI in the germline V gene. The ends were cut back, 6 bases at V and 5 bases at J, with 14 bases in the middle. In nucleotides, the CDR3 is TGTGCCAGCAGCCGGAGTTTTGAAAATAATTCACCCCTCCACTTT. Translation gives CASSRSFENNSPLHF.

This chain's CDR3 is CASLQGAGTGANVLTF. The CDR3 nucleotides read TGTGCCAGCTTGCAGGGGGCTGGTACTGGGGCCAACGTCCTGACTTTC. The chain uses TRBV5-5 and TRBJ2-6, with 8 bases fitting TRBD1. This CDR3 region has 16 residues. With V trimmed by 7 bases and J by 2 bases, 8 bases remained unmatched. Germline loops: CDR1 SGHKS, CDR2 YYEKEE (reference sequence). The full variable domain, with the rest looked up from reference TRBV5-5 and TRBJ2-6, is DAGVTQSPTHLIKTRGQQVTLRCSPISGHKSVSWYQQVLGQGPQFIFQYYEKEERGRGNFPDRFSARQFPNYSSELNVNALLLGDSALYLCASLQGAGTGANVLTFGAGSRLTVL.

V is TRBV9 and J is TRBJ1-2, with 7 bases that match TRBD1. V lost 6 bases to trimming and J lost 8 bases; unmatched junction nucleotides: 13. The CDR3 sequence is 14 residues long. Germline CDR1 reads SGDLS; CDR2 reads YYNGEE. The CDR3 here is CASILWDSWEGYTF. In nucleotides, the CDR3 is TGTGCCAGCATTCTATGGGACAGTTGGGAGGGCTACACCTTC.

The V gene is TRBV5-1, the J gene TRBJ1-5; D is ambiguous. With 2 bases removed from V and 3 bases from J, the gap between germline ends came to 6 bases. Germline V lookup: CDR1 SGHRS, CDR2 YFSETQ. This CDR3 spans 13 amino acids. CDR3 sequence: CASSFGDNQPQHF. The CDR3 nucleotides are TGCGCCAGCAGCTTCGGAGACAATCAGCCCCAGCATTTT.

The chain has TRBV5-1 and TRBJ1-1; 9 bases are shared with TRBD1. CDR3 length equals 16 residues. Germline V gene data show CDR1 as SGHRS and CDR2 as YFSETQ. V lost 4 bases, J lost 0 bases, and 7 bases stayed unmatched. The CDR3 region is CASSTGQGSMNTEAFF. In DNA, the CDR3 is TGCGCCAGCAGCACCGGACAGGGGAGTATGAACACTGAAGCTTTCTTT.

The chain uses TRBV24-1 and TRBJ2-7, with 8 positions matching TRBD1. Germline V gives CDR1 KGHDR, CDR2 SFDVKD. Unmatched junction bases numbered 9, after V lost 5 bases and J lost 4 bases. The CDR3 consists of 15 residues. CDR3 sequence reads: CATSGQGPMEYEQYF. CDR3 coding DNA: TGTGCCACCAGTGGACAGGGGCCCATGGAGTACGAGCAGTACTTC.

The rearrangement joins TRBV3-1 (or the pseudogene TRBV3-2) to TRBJ2-5, with a tentative D call TRBD2 (5 bases). V lost 0 bases and J 4 bases, leaving 9 bases between the germline ends. CDR1 LGHDT and CDR2 YNNKEL come from the germline V gene (reference sequence). The CDR3 contains 14 residues. CDR3: CASSQDSGVETQYF. The CDR3 DNA reads TGTGCCAGCAGCCAAGACTCCGGGGTAGAGACCCAGTACTTC.

The rearrangement uses TRBV10-1 and TRBJ2-3; perhaps TRBD2 as D (6 bases). This CDR3 has 16 residues. With 3 bases removed from V and 4 bases from J, the gap between germline ends came to 17 bases. CDR1 is WNHNN and CDR2 is SYGVQD in the germline V gene (reference sequence). DNA for the CDR3: TGCGCCAGCAGTGACGGGAGCGGGCCCAAGCCAGATACGCAGTATTTT. It encodes CASSDGSGPKPDTQYF.

This chain joins TRBV7-2 and TRBJ2-3, with 9 bases matching TRBD2. Germline loops: CDR1 SGHTA, CDR2 FQGNSA. The ends lost 5 bases at V and 3 bases at J; junction bases unmatched: 6. This CDR3 is built from 15 residues. The CDR3: CASSVQAGGTDTQYF. Written as DNA, the CDR3 is TGTGCCAGCAGCGTTCAAGCGGGAGGTACAGATACGCAGTATTTT.